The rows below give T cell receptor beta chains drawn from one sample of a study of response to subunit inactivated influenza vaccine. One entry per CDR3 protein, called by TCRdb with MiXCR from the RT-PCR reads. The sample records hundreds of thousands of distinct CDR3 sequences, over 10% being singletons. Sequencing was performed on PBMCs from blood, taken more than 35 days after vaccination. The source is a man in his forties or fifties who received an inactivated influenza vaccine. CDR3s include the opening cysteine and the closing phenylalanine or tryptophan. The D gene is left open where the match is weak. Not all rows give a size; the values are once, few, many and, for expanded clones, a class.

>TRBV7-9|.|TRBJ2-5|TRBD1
TGTGCCAGCAGCTTATCCACAGGGGGAGAGACCCGGTACTTC
CASSLSTGGETRYF
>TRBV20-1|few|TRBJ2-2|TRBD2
TGCAGTGCTAAAATGGGCGGGAGTCAACCCGGGGAGCTGTTTTTT
CSAKMGGSQPGELFF
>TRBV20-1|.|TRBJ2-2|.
TGCAGTGCCAAAGGGTGGGGGGCAACAAACACCGGGGAGCTGTTTTTT
CSAKGWGATNTGELFF
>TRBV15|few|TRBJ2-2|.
TGTGCCACCAGCATTAGGGACATACGAACCACCGGGGAGCTGTTTTTT
CATSIRDIRTTGELFF
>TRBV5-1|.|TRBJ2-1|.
TGCGCCAGCAGCTTGGAACGTCAGCTCAATGAGCAGTTCTTC
CASSLERQLNEQFF
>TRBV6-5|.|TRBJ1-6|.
TGTGCCAGCAGTTATGGCCAGAATTTTAATTCACCCCTCCACTTT
CASSYGQNFNSPLHF
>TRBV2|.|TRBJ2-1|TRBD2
TGTGCCAGCAGTGAATTACTAGCGACGAATGAGCAGTTCTTC
CASSELLATNEQFF
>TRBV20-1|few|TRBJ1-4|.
TGCAGTGCGACCCCGACGGCAACTAATGAAAAACTGTTTTTT
CSATPTATNEKLFF
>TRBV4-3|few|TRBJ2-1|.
TGCGCCAGCAGCCAAGAATTTGGGGGCGGGGCAGGGGGGACTGAGCAGTTCTTC
CASSQEFGGGAGGTEQFF
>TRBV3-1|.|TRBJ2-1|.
TGTGCCAGCAGCCAGGCCCAGGAGCAGTTCTTC
CASSQAQEQFF
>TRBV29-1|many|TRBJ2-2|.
TGCAGCGCCCGGACGGCCATGAACACCGGGGAGCTGTTTTTT
CSARTAMNTGELFF
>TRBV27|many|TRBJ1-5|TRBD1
TGTGCCAGCTCAGGGGGAAGGAGCCAGCCCCAGCATTTT
CASSGGRSQPQHF
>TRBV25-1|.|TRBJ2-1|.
TGTGCCAGCAGTTTTCACAGGGCGAAGTCCTACAATGAGCAGTTCTTC
CASSFHRAKSYNEQFF
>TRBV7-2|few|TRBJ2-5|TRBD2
TGTGCCAGCAGCTTAGGCGCGGGAGCGTTGGGGGAGACCCAGTACTTC
CASSLGAGALGETQYF
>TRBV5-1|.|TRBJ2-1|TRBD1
TGCGCCAGCAGCTTAGGACAGGGGGCGACCAATGAGCAGTTCTTC
CASSLGQGATNEQFF
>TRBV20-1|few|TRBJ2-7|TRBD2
TGCAGTGCTCACAAATCTAGCGGGAGGGCCCAAGAGCAGTACTTC
CSAHKSSGRAQEQYF
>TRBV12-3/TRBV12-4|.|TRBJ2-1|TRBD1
TGTGCCAGCAGTAAGGGGGCGCTCCTGAGTGAGCAGTTCTTC
CASSKGALLSEQFF
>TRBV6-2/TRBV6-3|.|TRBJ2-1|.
TGTGCCAGCAGTCTCCTGGACCGTTCCTACAATGAGCAGTTCTTC
CASSLLDRSYNEQFF
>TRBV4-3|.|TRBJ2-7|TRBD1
TGCGCCAGCAGCCAAGAACGGACAGGGACCTACGAGCAGTACTTC
CASSQERTGTYEQYF
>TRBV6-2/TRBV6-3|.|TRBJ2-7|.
TGTGCCAGCAGTAACCGGGAAACCTACGAGCAGTACTTC
CASSNRETYEQYF
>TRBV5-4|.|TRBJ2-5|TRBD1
TGTGCCAGCAGCCCATTACAGGGGGCAAGGGAGACCCAGTACTTC
CASSPLQGARETQYF
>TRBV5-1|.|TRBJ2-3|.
TGCGCCAGCAGCTTGGACCAGGGAGCAGATACGCAGTATTTT
CASSLDQGADTQYF
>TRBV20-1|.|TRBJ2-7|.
TGCAGTGCTAGTGTCCGGGGAACCTACGAGCAGTACTTC
CSASVRGTYEQYF
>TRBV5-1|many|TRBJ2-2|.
TGCGCCAGCAGTCGGACCAGGGAAGGGACCGGGGAGCTGTTTTTT
CASSRTREGTGELFF
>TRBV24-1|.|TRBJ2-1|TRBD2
TGTGCCACCAGTGACCCCGGGACTAGCGGGATAAATGAGCAGTTCTTC
CATSDPGTSGINEQFF
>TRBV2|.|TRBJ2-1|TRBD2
TGTGCCAGTCTGGGGACTAGCGGTTACAATGAGCAGTTCTTC
CASLGTSGYNEQFF
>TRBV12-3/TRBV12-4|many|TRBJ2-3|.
TGTGCCAGCAGTTCATCGGGTAGCGGAGATACGCAGTATTTT
CASSSSGSGDTQYF
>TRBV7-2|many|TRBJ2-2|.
TGTGCCAGCAGCCCCGTAGCTGTTGGCGGGGAGCTGTTTTTT
CASSPVAVGGELFF
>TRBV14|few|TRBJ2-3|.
TGTGCCAGCAGCCAAGATCGGAGCCCGGGGCGAGGCACAGATACGCAGTATTTT
CASSQDRSPGRGTDTQYF
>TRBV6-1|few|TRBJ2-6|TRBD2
TGTGCCAGCAGCCAGACTAGCGGGAGTCTAGCTGGGGCCAACGTCCTGACTTTC
CASSQTSGSLAGANVLTF
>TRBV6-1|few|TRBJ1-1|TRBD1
TGTGCCAGCAGTGAAGCTAGCTGGACAGGCACTGAAGCTTTCTTT
CASSEASWTGTEAFF
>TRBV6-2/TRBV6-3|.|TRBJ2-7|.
TGTGCCAGCACCTCGGAGGTAGGGCGAACCTACGAGCAGTACTTC
CASTSEVGRTYEQYF
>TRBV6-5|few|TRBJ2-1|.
TGTGCCAGCAGTTACTCGCGACCCTCCTACAATGAGCAGTTCTTC
CASSYSRPSYNEQFF
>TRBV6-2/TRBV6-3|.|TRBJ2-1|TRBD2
TGTGCCAGCACCTCCCCTGGGGGAGGGGCGTTTAATGAGCAGTTCTTC
CASTSPGGGAFNEQFF
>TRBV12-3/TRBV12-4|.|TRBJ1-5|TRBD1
TGTGCCAGCAGCCTTGGGACAGGGGGGAGTCAGCCCCAGCATTTT
CASSLGTGGSQPQHF
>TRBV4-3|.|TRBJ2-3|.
TGCGCCAGCAGCCAAGATGTTCTCTTAGATACGCAGTATTTT
CASSQDVLLDTQYF
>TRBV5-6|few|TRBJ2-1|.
TGTGCCAGCAGCGCACGACCTGAAAGGGCGTACAATGAGCAGTTCTTC
CASSARPERAYNEQFF
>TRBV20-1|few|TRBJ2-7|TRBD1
TGCAGTGCAGTGTCGGGACAGGCGACCTACGAGCAGTACTTC
CSAVSGQATYEQYF
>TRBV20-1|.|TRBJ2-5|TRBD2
TGCAGTGCTAGAGATTACGGGACTAGCGATCAAGAGACCCAGTACTTC
CSARDYGTSDQETQYF
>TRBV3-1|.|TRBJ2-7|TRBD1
TGTGCCAGCAGCCAGGGGACAGGGCCGAGGGAGCAGTACTTC
CASSQGTGPREQYF
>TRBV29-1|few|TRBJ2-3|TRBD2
TGCAGCGTTGAAAGAGGGAGGGCAGATACGCAGTATTTT
CSVERGRADTQYF
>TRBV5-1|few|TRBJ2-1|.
TGCGCCAGCAGAGGAGAGACCTACAATGAGCAGTTCTTC
CASRGETYNEQFF
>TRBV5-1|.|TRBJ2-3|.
TGCGCCAGCAGCTTGGGTGGCACTACCCGATCAGATACGCAGTATTTT
CASSLGGTTRSDTQYF
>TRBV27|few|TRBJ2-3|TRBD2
TGTGCCAGCAGTTTTAAAGGGACTAGCGGGAGGGCCGGGACAGATACGCAGTATTTT
CASSFKGTSGRAGTDTQYF
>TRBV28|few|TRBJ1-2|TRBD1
TGTGCCAGCAGTCGTACAGGGGGCCGGAACTATGGCTACACCTTC
CASSRTGGRNYGYTF
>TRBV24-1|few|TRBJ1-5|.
TGTGCCACCAGTGATTCCCGTACCGGGACAAGCTATCAGCCCCAGCATTTT
CATSDSRTGTSYQPQHF
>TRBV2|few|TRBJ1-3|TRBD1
TGTGCCAGCTGCTCTTTGGGACAGGGGGCTGACACCATATATTTT
CASCSLGQGADTIYF
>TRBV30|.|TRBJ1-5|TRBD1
TGTGCCTGGGGGACAGGGGACAATCAGCCCCAGCATTTT
CAWGTGDNQPQHF
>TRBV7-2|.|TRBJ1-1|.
TGTGCCAGCAGCTTAGGGGCAGGCCCGAACACTGAAGCTTTCTTT
CASSLGAGPNTEAFF
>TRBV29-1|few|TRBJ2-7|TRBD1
TGCAGCGTTGAATCCGGACAGGAATTATACGAGCAGTACTTC
CSVESGQELYEQYF
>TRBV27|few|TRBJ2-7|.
TGTGCCAGCAGTTCAAGGACAGAACAGTACTTC
CASSSRTEQYF
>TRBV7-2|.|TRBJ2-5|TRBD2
TGTGCCAGCAGCGCCCTTAGCGGGGGGGCCCAGACCCAGTACTTC
CASSALSGGAQTQYF
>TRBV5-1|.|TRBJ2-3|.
TGCGCCAGCAGCTTGGGTTCTAGCACCCGCACAGATACGCAGTATTTT
CASSLGSSTRTDTQYF
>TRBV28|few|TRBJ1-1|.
TGTGCCAGCAGTTCAGCATGGGGGGGGAACACTGAAGCTTTCTTT
CASSSAWGGNTEAFF
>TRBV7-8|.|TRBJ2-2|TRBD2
TGTGCCAGCAGCTTAGCGAGAAGCGGGGCCACCGGGGAGCTGTTTTTT
CASSLARSGATGELFF
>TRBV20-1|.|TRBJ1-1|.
TGCAGTGCTAGGACACAAGGGAATGCGATCCCTGAAGCTTTCTTT
CSARTQGNAIPEAFF
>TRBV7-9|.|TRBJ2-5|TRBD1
TGTGCCAGCAGCCCCGGGACAGGGATCCAAGAGACCCAGTACTTC
CASSPGTGIQETQYF
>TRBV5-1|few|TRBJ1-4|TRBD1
TGCGCCAGCAGCGCCCAGGGACAGATCAGTGAAAAACTGTTTTTT
CASSAQGQISEKLFF
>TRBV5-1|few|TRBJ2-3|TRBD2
TGCGCCAGCAGCTTGGGCTGGGTAGCGGGGGTCACAGATACGCAGTATTTT
CASSLGWVAGVTDTQYF